This TCR beta chain is from a study of blood T cell repertoires in COVID-19. Looking at the study overall: Collection of acute and convalescent COVID-19 samples took place in the United States, Italy and Spain. Sources were T cells, B-cell-depleted T cells, or PBMCs; the material itself was cDNA or gDNA.

Libraries were prepared by immunoSEQ multiplex PCR; TCRdb keeps only in-frame clonotypes and omits some of them. The data hold about 220,000 clones, with 88% observed a single time. The study assigned cohorts using participant-reported clinical history. V was pared by 5 bases and J by 2 bases, with 10 bases of the junction left unmatched. Looked up from germline, CDR1 is SQVTM and CDR2 is ANQGSEA. The CDR3 length is 15 residues. The material sequenced was PBMCs or T cells enriched from blood (not recorded which). The chain uses TRBV29-1 and TRBJ1-2, with TRBD1 matching 8 bases. The TCR comes from a woman aged 25 to 39 who had recovered from COVID-19. The CDR3 coding sequence is TGCAGCGTTCCCGGAGGACAGGGTTCGAACTATGGCTACACCTTC. Amino acid sequence: CSVPGGQGSNYGYTF.